This TCR beta chain is from a study of Ad26.COV2.S vaccination and SARS-CoV-2 variants. Data came from immunoSEQ multiplex PCR; TCRdb stores just in-frame clones and leaves some out. The table has hundreds of thousands of clones, 89% seen once. Indicated treatment: 19 received Ad26.COV2.S at low or high dose, single or two shots; about 5 received placebo; per-sample allocation not given. Specimen acquisition occurred on day 63 following the initial vaccine or placebo injection. Germline CDR1 SEHNR, CDR2 FQNEAQ (reference sequence). The CDR3 contains 13 residues. The V end was cut by 2 bases, the J end by 3 bases, with 4 bases between.

The starting material was peripheral blood, obtained in a trial of Ad26.COV2.S vaccine versus placebo. The clonotype originates from a person aged 18-65 years who received the Ad26.COV2.S COVID-19 vaccine or a placebo. V and J are TRBV7-9 and TRBJ2-2; D gene uncertain. The CDR3: CASSLQYTGELFF. CDR3 nucleotide sequence: TGTGCCAGCAGCTTACAATACACCGGGGAGCTGTTTTTT.